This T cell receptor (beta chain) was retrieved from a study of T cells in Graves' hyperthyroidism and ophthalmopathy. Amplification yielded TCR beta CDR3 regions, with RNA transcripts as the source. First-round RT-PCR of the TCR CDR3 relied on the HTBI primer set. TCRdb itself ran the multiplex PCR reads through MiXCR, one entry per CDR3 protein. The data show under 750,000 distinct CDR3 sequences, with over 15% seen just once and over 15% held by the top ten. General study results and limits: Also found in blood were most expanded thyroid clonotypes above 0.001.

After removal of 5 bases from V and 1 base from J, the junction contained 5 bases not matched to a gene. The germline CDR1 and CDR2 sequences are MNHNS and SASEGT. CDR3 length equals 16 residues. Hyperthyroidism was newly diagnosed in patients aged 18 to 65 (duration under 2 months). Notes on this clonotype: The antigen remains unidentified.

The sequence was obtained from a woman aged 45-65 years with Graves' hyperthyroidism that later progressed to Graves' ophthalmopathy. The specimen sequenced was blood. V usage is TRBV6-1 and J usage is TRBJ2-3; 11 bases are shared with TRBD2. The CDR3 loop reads CASSISGGAGTDTQYF. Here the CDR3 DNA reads TGTGCCAGCAGTATTAGCGGGGGGGCCGGCACAGATACGCAGTATTTT.